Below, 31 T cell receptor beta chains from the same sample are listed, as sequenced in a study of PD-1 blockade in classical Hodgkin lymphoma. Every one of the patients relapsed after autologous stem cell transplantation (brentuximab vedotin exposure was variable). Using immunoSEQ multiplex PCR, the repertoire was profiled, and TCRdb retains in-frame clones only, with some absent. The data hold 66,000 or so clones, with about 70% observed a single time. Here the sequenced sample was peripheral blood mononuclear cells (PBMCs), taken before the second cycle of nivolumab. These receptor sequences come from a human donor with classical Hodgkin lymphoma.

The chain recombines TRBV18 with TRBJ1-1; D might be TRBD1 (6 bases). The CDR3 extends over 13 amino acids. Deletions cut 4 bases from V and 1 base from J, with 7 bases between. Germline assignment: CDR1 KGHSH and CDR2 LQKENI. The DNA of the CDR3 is TGTGCCAGCTCACACAGGGAGAACACTGAAGCTTTCTTT. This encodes CASSHRENTEAFF.

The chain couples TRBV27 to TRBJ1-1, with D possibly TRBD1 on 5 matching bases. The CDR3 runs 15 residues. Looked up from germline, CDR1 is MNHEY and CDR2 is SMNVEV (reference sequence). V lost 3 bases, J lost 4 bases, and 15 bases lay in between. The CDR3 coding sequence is TGTGCCAGCAGTTTTCTCAGGGAAGCCGGCACTGAAGCTTTCTTT. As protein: CASSFLREAGTEAFF.

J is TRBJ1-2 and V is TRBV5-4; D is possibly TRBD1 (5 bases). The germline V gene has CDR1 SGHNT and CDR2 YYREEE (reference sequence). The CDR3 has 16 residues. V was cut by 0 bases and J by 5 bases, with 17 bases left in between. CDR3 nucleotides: TGTGCCAGCAGCTTGGGAGCGGGGGAACTCCTTTATGGCTACACCTTC. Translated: CASSLGAGELLYGYTF.

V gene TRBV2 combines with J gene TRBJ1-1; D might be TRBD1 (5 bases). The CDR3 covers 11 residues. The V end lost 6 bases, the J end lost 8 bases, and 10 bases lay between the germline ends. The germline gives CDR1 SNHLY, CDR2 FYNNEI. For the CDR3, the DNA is TGTGCCAGCAGACCCAGGGACGAAGCTTTCTTT. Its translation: CASRPRDEAFF.

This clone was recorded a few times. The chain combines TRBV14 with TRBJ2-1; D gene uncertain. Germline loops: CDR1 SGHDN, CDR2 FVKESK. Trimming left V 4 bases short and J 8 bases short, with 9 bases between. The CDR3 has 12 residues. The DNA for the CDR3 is TGTGCCAGCAGCCTGCAGTTCCATGAGCAGTTCTTC. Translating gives CASSLQFHEQFF.

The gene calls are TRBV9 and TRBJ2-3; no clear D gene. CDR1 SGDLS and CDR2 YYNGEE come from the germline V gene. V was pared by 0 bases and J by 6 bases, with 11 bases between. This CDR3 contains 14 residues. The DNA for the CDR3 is TGTGCCAGCAGCGTAGGAACCGGCTCGGATACGCAGTATTTT. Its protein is CASSVGTGSDTQYF.

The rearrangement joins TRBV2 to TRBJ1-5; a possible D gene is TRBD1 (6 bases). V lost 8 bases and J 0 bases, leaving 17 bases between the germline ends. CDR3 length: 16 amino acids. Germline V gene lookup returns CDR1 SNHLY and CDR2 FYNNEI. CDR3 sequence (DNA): TGTGCCAGCTTAGAACAGGGAGGGAGTAGCAATCAGCCCCAGCATTTT. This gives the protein CASLEQGGSSNQPQHF.

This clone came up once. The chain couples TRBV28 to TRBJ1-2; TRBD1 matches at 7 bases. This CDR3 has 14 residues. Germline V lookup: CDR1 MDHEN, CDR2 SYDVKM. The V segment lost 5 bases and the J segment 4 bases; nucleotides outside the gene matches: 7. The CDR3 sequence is CASSTTGLFYGYTF. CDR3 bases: TGTGCCAGCAGTACGACAGGGCTCTTCTATGGCTACACCTTC.

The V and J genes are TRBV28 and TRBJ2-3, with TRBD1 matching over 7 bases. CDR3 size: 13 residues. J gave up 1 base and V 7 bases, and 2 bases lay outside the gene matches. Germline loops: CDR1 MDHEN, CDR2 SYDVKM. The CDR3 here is CASTTGGTDTQYF. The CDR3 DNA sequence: TGTGCCAGCACCACAGGGGGCACAGATACGCAGTATTTT.

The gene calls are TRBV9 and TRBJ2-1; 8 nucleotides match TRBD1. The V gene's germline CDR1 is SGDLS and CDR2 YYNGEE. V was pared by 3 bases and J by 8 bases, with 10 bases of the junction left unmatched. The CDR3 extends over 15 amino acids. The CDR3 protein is CASSAAGGASDEQFF. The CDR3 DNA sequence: TGTGCCAGCAGCGCAGCAGGGGGCGCTTCTGATGAGCAGTTCTTC.

As DNA, the CDR3 is TGTGCCAGCAGTGAATGGAGGTCAGGGGAGGTAGGAGAGACCCAGTACTTC. Translation: CASSEWRSGEVGETQYF. This sequence joins TRBV25-1 and TRBJ2-5; TRBD1 or TRBD2 may be the D gene (6 bases each). The CDR3 length is 17 residues. The V end was cut by 1 base, the J end by 4 bases, with 19 bases between. CDR1 is MGHDK, CDR2 SYGVNS, per germline.

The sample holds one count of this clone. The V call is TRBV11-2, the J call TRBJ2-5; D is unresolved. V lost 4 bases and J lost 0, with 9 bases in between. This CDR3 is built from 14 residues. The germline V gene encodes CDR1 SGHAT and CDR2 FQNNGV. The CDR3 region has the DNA TGTGCCAGCAGCTCTTCCCCGTACCAAGAGACCCAGTACTTC. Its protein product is CASSSSPYQETQYF.

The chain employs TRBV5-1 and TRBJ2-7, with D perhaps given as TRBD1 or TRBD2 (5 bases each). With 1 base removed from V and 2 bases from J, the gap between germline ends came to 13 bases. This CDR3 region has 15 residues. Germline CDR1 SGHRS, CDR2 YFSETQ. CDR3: CASSLNPRGPYEQYF. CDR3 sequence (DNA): TGCGCCAGCAGCTTGAACCCCCGGGGCCCCTACGAGCAGTACTTC. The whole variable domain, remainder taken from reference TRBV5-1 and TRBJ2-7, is KAGVTQTPRYLIKTRGQQVTLSCSPISGHRSVSWYQQTPGQGLQFLFEYFSETQRNKGNFPGRFSGRQFSNSRSEMNVSTLELGDSALYLCASSLNPRGPYEQYFGPGTRLTVT.

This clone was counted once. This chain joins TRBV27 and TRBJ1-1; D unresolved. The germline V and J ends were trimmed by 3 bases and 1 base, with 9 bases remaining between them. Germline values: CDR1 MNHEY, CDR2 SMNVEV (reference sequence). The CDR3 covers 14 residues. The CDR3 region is CASSFVGKNTEAFF. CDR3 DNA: TGTGCCAGCAGTTTTGTAGGAAAGAACACTGAAGCTTTCTTT.

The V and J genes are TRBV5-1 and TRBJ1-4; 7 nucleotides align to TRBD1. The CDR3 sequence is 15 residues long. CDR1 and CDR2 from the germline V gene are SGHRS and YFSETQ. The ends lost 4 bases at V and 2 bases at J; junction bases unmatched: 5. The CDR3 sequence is CASSQARGTNEKLFF. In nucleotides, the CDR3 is TGCGCCAGCAGCCAGGCCAGGGGGACTAATGAAAAACTGTTTTTT.

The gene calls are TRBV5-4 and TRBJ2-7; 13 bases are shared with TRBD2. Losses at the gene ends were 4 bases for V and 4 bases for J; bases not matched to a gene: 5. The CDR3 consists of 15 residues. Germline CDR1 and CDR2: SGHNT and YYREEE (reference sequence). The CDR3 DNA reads TGTGCCAGCAGCGCCGGGACTAGCGGGACTTACGAGCAGTACTTC. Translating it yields CASSAGTSGTYEQYF.

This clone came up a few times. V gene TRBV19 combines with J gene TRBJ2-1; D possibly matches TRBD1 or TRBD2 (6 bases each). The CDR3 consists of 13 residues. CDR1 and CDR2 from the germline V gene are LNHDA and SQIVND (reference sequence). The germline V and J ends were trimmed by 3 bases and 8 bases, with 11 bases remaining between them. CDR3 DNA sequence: TGTGCCAGTAGTATGGGGGGCGGGGATGAGCAGTTCTTC. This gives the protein CASSMGGGDEQFF.

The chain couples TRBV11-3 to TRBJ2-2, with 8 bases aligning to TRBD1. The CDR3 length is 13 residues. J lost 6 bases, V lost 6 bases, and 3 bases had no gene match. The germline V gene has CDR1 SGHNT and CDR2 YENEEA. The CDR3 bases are TGTGCCAGCAGTCGGACAGGGCCCGGGGAGCTGTTTTTT. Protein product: CASSRTGPGELFF.

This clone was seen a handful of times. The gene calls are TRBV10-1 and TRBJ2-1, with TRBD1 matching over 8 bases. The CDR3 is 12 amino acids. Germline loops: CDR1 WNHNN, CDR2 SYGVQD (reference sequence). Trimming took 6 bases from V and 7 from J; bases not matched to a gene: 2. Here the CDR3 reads CASSRGRNEQFF. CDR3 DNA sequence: TGCGCCAGCAGCAGGGGGCGGAATGAGCAGTTCTTC.

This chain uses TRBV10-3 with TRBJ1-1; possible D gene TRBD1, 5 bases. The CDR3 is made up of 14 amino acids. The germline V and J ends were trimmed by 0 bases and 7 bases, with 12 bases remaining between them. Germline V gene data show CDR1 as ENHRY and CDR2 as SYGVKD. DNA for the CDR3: TGTGCCATCAGTGAGTCCCAGGGCTCAGGTGAAGCTTTCTTT. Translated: CAISESQGSGEAFF.

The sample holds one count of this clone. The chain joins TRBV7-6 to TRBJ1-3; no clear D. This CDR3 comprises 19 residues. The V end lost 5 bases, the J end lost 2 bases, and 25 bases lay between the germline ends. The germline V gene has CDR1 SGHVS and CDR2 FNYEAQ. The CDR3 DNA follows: TGTGCCAGCAGCCCTTTAGGCTGGATCGATATGACGGCTGGAAACACCATATATTTT. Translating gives CASSPLGWIDMTAGNTIYF.

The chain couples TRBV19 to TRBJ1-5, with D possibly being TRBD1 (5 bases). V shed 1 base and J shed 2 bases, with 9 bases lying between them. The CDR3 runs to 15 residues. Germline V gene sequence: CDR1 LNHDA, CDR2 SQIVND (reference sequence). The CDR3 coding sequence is TGTGCCAGTAGTATAGGCAGGGCCGGCAATCAGCCCCAGCATTTT. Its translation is CASSIGRAGNQPQHF.

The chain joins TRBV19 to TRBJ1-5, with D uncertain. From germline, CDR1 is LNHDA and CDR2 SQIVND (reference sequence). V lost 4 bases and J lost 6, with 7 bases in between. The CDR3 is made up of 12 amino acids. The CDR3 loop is CASSREPQPQHF. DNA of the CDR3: TGTGCCAGTAGTAGGGAGCCTCAGCCCCAGCATTTT.

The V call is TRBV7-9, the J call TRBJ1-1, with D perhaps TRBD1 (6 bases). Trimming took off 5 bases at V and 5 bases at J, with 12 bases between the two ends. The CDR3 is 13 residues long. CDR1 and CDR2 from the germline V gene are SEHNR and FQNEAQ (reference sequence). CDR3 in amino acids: CASSGPGQTEAFF. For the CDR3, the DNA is TGTGCCAGCAGCGGACCGGGACAAACTGAAGCTTTCTTT.

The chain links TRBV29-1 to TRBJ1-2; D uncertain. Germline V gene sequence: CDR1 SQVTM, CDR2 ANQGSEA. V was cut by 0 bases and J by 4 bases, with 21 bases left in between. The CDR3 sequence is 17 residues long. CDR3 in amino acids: CSVEEPAGGFGSYGYTF. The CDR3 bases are TGCAGCGTTGAAGAACCCGCCGGAGGGTTCGGGTCCTATGGCTACACCTTC.

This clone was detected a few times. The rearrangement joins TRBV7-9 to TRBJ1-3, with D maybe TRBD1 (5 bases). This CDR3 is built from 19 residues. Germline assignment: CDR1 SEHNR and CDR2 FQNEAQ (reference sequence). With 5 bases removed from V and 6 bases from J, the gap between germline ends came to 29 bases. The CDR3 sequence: CASSTPGHFGSKSVNTIYF. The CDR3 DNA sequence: TGTGCCAGCAGCACCCCAGGACACTTTGGATCCAAAAGTGTAAACACCATATATTTT.

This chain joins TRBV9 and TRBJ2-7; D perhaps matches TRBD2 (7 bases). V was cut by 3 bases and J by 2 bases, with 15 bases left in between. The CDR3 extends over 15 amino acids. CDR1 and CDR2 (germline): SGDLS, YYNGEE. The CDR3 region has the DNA TGTGCCAGCAGCGAGGGGGGGGTTGGCACCTACGAGCAGTACTTC. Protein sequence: CASSEGGVGTYEQYF.

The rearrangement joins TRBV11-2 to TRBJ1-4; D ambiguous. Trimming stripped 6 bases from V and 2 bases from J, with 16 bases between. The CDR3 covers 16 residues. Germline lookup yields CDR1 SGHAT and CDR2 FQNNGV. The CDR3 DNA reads TGTGCCAGCAGATCCCGGGATTTTAGGACTAATGAAAAACTGTTTTTT. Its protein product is CASRSRDFRTNEKLFF. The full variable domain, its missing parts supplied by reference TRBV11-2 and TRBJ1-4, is EAGVAQSPRYKIIEKRQSVAFWCNPISGHATLYWYQQILGQGPKLLIQFQNNGVVDDSQLPKDRFSAERLKGVDSTLKIQPAKLEDSAVYLCASRSRDFRTNEKLFFGSGTQLSVL.

The CDR3 loop reads CASSYRSLAGGPQFF. CDR3 sequence (DNA): TGTGCCAGCAGTTACCGGTCTTTAGCGGGAGGGCCCCAGTTCTTC. The rearrangement links TRBV6-6 to TRBJ2-1, with 11 bases aligning to TRBD2. With 2 bases clipped from V and 13 bases from J, the junction kept 10 bases outside the gene matches. This CDR3 has 15 amino acids. CDR1 is MNHNY, CDR2 SVGAGI, per germline (reference sequence).

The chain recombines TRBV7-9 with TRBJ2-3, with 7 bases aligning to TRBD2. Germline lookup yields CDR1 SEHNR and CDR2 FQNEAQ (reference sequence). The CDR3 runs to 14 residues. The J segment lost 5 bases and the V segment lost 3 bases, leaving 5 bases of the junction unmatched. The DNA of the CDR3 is TGTGCCAGCAGCTTTCGGGGGGATGGAGATACGCAGTATTTT. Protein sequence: CASSFRGDGDTQYF. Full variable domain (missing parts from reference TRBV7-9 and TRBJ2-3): DTGVSQNPRHKITKRGQNVTFRCDPISEHNRLYWYRQTLGQGPEFLTYFQNEAQLEKSRLLSDRFSAERPKGSFSTLEIQRTEQGDSAMYLCASSFRGDGDTQYFGPGTRLTVL.

CDR3 in DNA: TGTGCCAGCAGTTTGAGATCCGTCCATGGCTACACCTTC. This sequence encodes CASSLRSVHGYTF. The chain couples TRBV28 to TRBJ1-2; no reliable D call. The CDR3 covers 13 residues. Trimming took off 3 bases at V and 6 bases at J, with 11 bases between the two ends. Germline V CDR1 and CDR2: MDHEN, SYDVKM.